Reported below is one TCR beta chain. Its antigen remains unknown. The data were taken from a study of cytomegalovirus exposure and HLA in healthy donors. Germline-derived CDR1 and CDR2 are SGHRS and YFSETQ. Losses at the gene ends were 4 bases for V and 5 bases for J; bases not matched to a gene: 14. This CDR3 has 17 residues. Findings and caveats of the study: Most TCR sequences were uncommon, yet certain public TCRs appeared in many donors. It was reportedly the case that the classifier diagnosed cytomegalovirus status with high specificity and sensitivity. Researchers reported that a few CMV-associated chains were confirmed in vitro as CMV antigen-specific.

The PCR had 60 Vbeta and 13 Jbeta primers. Authors' data handling: Tens of millions of unique TCR beta chains, around 11 million of them shared, were counted by a later analysis. The repertoire was sequenced with immunoSEQ multiplex PCR; TCRdb's copy has only in-frame clones and lacks some. The DNA gave D and trimming, while V, J and clone size come from that table. Found here are approximately 110,000 clones, more than 60% of them singletons; the top ten hold around 5.3%. The source material was PBMCs. This chain connects TRBV5-1 to TRBJ2-5, with 10 bases fitting TRBD1. The receptor's source is a male donor in good health and CMV-seronegative. The DNA for the CDR3 is TGCGCCAGCAGCCCAGGGACAGGGGTTCTATCTGAGGAGACCCAGTACTTC. It specifies CASSPGTGVLSEETQYF.